This T cell receptor (beta chain) was sequenced for a study of blood T cell repertoires in COVID-19 (dated by TCRdb to 2018 to 2020). Looking at the study overall: Samples from collaborators originated in the United States, Italy and Spain and spanned both the acute and convalescent phases of COVID-19. The prospective study material was composed of cDNA or gDNA derived from T cells, B-cell-depleted T cells, or PBMCs. Subjects who had been exposed to COVID-19, were actively infected with it, or had recovered from it provided the deeply sampled blood TCRbeta repertoires that made up the dataset. The repertoires were released in a freely available public database intended as a resource for research on the immune response to SARS-CoV-2. Samples came from the ongoing ImmuneRACE study (first 160 participants) plus 1,254 subjects from 6 global collaborators. Sample metadata almost always included a de-identified subject ID, COVID-19 status, age in years and sex. HLA class I and class II types, where available, came from metadata supplied by the sample provider rather than from assay-based typing. What the work shows at the level of the full study, not this receptor alone: The amount of clinical and demographic metadata varied by source and participant and was provided uncurated.

The V end loses 5 bases and the J end loses 5 bases, and a stretch of 22 bases separates them. The CDR3 starts with the cysteine, ends with the phenylalanine, and has 16 residues. Left in the record is the CDR3 DNA by itself, 48 bases read in frame from the first base. CDR1 and CDR2 are drawn from the germline V gene (reference sequence): SEHNR, FQNEAQ. A remark on this clone: The antigen it recognizes is unknown. One base away there is no much larger clone; base qualities are not given.

Participants in the prospective study were enrolled through a virtual design, were aged about 18 to 100 years, and lived in roughly 24 United States geographic areas. In the prospective study, cohorts were assigned on the basis of participant-reported clinical history obtained from a screening survey and a study questionnaire. ImmuneRACE Cohort 3 recovered participants were defined by two consecutive negative NP/OP PCR tests, healthcare professional clearance, or symptom resolution. In the prospective study, mobile phlebotomists collected whole blood, serum and a nasopharyngeal or oropharyngeal swab from each participant. Participants in the prospective study had the option to provide additional blood draws and questionnaires over a roughly 2-month period. Before DNA extraction, blood samples from the prospective study were shipped at room temperature or frozen. TCRbeta CDR3 regions were amplified from genomic DNA by means of the immunoSEQ Assay, a bias-controlled multiplex PCR. The original methods were these. The number of nucleated cells in each sample was estimated from the amplification of reference gene primers within the assay. To quantify the absolute abundance of each unique TCRbeta CDR3 rearrangement, sequence reads were collapsed and filtered. For each sample, productive Simpson clonality was calculated as the square root of Simpson's diversity index across productive rearrangements. In its TCRdb copy, this immuneACCESS table keeps in-frame sequences only and misses some clones. Where compared with another copy, unresolved V genes explain less than half of these, and the others have no known cause. V, J and clone size derive from that table, while D and trimming were established from the DNA sequence. The sample includes approximately 400,000 clones, with approximately 90% observed a single time. The ten largest account for 1.2% of the sample.

The source of this sequence is a woman between 18 and 29 years old who had recovered from COVID-19. The chain uses TRBV7-9 and TRBJ2-7; TRBD2 is possibly the D segment (6 matching bases). The sequenced material came from PBMCs or T cells enriched from blood (not recorded which). The nucleotide sequence is given as TGTGCCAGCAGCGCTAGGGGACTCTCGGCTGGGGACGAGCAGTACTTC. Its translation reads: CASSARGLSAGDEQYF.